This TCR beta chain derives from a study of human CD4 T cells and Enterobacteriaceae (dated by TCRdb to about 2020). At the level of the whole study: Stimulating bacteria were E. coli, K. pneumoniae, E. aerogenes, S. flexneri, S. sonnei, S. typhimurium and S. aureus, heat-inactivated after culture.

CDR1 and CDR2 were assigned from the germline V gene as SGHTA and FQGNSA. From the cysteine through the phenylalanine, the CDR3 covers 12 amino acids. The kept DNA is CDR3 alone, 36 bases in frame from the first base. V and J lose 5 bases and 3 bases, and a span of 8 bases separates them. After about 6-7 days, proliferating activated T cells were FACS-sorted as CFSE-low CD25+ ICOS+ cells. Sorted memory CD4+ T cells were CFSE-labeled and cultured at a 2:1 ratio with irradiated autologous monocytes pulsed with antigen. On a FACSAria III, memory CD4+ T cells were FACS-sorted to over 95% purity, defined as all CD4+ cells except CD45RA+CCR7+CD95- naive cells. Healthy donor blood was obtained from blood donation centers in Switzerland. Positive selection with CD4 and CD14 magnetic microbeads was used to enrich total CD4+ T cells and monocytes. CD8+, CD14+, CD16+, CD56+, CD19+ and CD25-bright cells were excluded before sorting. Bacteria were heat-inactivated for about 2 hours at 60 degrees C and added at around 1.8 particles per monocyte, and M. tuberculosis lysate was used at 2.5 to 3.5 ug/ml. TCR Vbeta genes were sequenced from CFSE-low memory CD4+ T cells that proliferated after primary stimulation with Enterobacteriaceae or control bacteria. Each bacteria-reactive repertoire was analyzed in two to four different donors across two independent experiments. Peripheral blood mononuclear cells were isolated from donor blood using Ficoll-Paque Plus.

This clone was picked up a small number of times. Qualities for individual bases were not recorded, and no much larger clone is one base off. Survey-level sequencing was performed on CFSE-low antigen-reactive cultures, with a detection sensitivity of one cell in 40,000. Genomic DNA was extracted from cell pellets with the QIAamp DNA Micro Kit, and its quantity and purity were checked by spectrophotometry. Amplification of TCR Vbeta CDR3 regions was performed with the immunoSEQ multiplex PCR assay. Amplicons were sequenced on the Illumina HiSeq platform. The retrieved sequences were 87 nucleotides in length and included the CDR3 region. Turning to the authors' computational methods: A unique productive TCR Vbeta nucleotide sequence was defined as a clonotype and was quantified by productive template frequency from ImmunoSEQ Analyzer V3.0. Expanded clonotypes were defined by a threshold at the top 5th percentile of each frequency-ranked repertoire. Repertoire overlap was calculated as Chao-Jaccard using the R package fossil and displayed by nonmetric multidimensional scaling using the R package MASS. TCRdb re-hosts the immuneACCESS table, in-frame sequences only. Its copies lack some clones; in the studies checked, an unresolved V gene accounts for under half of them, and the cause for the rest is not known. V and J calls and clone size are those listed in that table; D and trimming were worked out from the DNA. The sample table records 600 to 700 clones; about 40% of these occur just once. Together, the top ten hold around 45% of the sample.

The paper as a whole reports these results and caveats: Clonotypes shared across Enterobacteriaceae cultures accounted for about 26-55% of unique rearrangements but about 60-93% of templates, whereas sharing with control bacteria was rare. Enterobacteriaceae-reactive repertoires co-clustered together and were polyclonal, yet held fewer clonotypes than S. aureus- or M. tuberculosis-reactive repertoires.

The rearranged segments are TRBV7-2 and TRBJ2-7; a tentative D match to TRBD1 spans 6 bases. Sequenced material: bacteria-reactive CD4+ T cells grown in culture. According to the study, the label for this sample's cell subset or site signals: CFSE-low proliferating memory CD4 T cells sorted after in vitro stimulation with a heat-inactivated bacterium or M. tuberculosis lysate. The receptor's source is a human donor in good health. The CDR3 is CASSVDSYEQYF. The DNA is as follows: TGTGCCAGCAGCGTGGACAGCTACGAGCAGTACTTC.